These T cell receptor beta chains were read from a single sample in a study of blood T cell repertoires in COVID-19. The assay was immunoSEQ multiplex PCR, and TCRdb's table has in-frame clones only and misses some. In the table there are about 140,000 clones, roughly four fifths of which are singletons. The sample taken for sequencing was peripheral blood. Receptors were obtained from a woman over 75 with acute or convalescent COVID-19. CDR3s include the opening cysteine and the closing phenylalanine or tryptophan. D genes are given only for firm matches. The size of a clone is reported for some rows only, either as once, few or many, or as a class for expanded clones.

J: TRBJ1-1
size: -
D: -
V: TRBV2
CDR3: CASNMGQNTEAFF
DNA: TGTGCCAGCAATATGGGCCAGAACACTGAAGCTTTCTTT

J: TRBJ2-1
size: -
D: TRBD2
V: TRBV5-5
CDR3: CASSIPGLAGNEQFF
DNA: TGTGCCAGCAGCATCCCGGGACTAGCTGGCAATGAGCAGTTCTTC

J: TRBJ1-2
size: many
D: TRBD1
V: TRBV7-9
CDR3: CASSSRLLTGVYGYTF
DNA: TGTGCCAGCAGCTCACGACTCCTCACAGGGGTCTATGGCTACACCTTC

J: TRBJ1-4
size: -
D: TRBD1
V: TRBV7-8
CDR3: CASSPRDRTPEKLFF
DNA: TGTGCCAGCAGCCCCCGGGACAGGACCCCTGAAAAACTGTTTTTT

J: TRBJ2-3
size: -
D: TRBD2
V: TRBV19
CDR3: CASSAYTPLAGLADTQYF
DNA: TGTGCCAGTAGTGCCTACACTCCACTAGCGGGGTTGGCAGATACGCAGTATTTT

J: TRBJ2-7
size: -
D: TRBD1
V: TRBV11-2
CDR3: CASSGWDSYEQYF
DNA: TGTGCCAGCAGCGGGTGGGACAGCTACGAGCAGTACTTC

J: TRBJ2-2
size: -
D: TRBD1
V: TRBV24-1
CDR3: CATSDQSRGRFREGTGELFF
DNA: TGTGCCACCAGTGATCAGAGCAGGGGGCGATTCAGAGAGGGCACCGGGGAGCTGTTTTTT

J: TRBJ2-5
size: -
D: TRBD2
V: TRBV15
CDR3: CATSRDLGAGRKETQYF
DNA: TGTGCCACCAGCAGAGATCTGGGAGCGGGGAGAAAAGAGACCCAGTACTTC

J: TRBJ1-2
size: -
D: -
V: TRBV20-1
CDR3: CSASLYRQRGYTF
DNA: TGCAGTGCTAGTCTCTACAGGCAAAGGGGCTACACCTTC

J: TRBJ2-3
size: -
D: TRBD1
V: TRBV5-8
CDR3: CASSLDATGADTQYF
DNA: TGTGCCAGCAGCTTGGATGCGACAGGGGCAGATACGCAGTATTTT

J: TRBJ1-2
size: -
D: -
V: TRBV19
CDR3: CASSGIDRPGNGYTF
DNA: TGTGCCAGTAGCGGAATAGACCGCCCGGGTAATGGCTACACCTTC

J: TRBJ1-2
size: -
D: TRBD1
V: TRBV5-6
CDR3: CASSPLTGVNYGYTF
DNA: TGTGCCAGCAGCCCCCTGACAGGGGTTAACTATGGCTACACCTTC

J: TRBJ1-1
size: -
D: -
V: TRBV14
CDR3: CASSQDSNTEAFF
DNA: TGTGCCAGCAGCCAAGACTCTAACACTGAAGCTTTCTTT

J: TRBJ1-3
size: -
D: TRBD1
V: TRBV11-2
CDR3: CASSKIRGTGNTIYF
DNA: TGTGCCAGCAGCAAAATCAGGGGGACTGGAAACACCATATATTTT